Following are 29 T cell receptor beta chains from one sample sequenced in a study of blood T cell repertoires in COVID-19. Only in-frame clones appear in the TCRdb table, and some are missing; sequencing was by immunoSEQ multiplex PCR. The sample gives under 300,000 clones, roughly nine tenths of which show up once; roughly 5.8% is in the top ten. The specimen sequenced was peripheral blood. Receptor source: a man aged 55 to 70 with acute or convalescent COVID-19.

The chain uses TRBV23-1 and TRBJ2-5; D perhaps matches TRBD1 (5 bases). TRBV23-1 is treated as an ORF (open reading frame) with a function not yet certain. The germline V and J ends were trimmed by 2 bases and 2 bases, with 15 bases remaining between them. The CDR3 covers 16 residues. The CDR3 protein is CASSQKAGANQETQYF. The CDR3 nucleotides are TGCGCCAGCAGTCAAAAGGCTGGGGCGAATCAAGAGACCCAGTACTTC.

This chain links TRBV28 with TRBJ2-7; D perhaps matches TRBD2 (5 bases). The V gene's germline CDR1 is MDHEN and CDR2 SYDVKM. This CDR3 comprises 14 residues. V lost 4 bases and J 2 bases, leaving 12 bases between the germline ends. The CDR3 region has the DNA TGTGCCAGCAGTTACAGCGGTCTCGCCTACGAGCAGTACTTC. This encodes CASSYSGLAYEQYF.

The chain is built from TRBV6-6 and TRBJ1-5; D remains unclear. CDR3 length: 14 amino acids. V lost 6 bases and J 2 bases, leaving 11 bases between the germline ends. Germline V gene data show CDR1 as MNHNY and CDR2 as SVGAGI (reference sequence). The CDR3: CASRYPSGNQPQHF. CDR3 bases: TGTGCCAGCAGGTATCCGAGCGGCAATCAGCCCCAGCATTTT.

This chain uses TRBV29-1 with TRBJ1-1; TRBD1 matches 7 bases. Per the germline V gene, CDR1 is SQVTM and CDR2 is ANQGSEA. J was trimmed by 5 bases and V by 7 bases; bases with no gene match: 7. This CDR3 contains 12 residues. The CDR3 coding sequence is TGCAGCGGACAATTACAGGGGACTGAAGCTTTCTTT. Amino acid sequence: CSGQLQGTEAFF.

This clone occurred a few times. This CDR3 is CASSLSTGGRSYEQYF. CDR3 coding DNA: TGCGCCAGCAGCTTATCGACAGGGGGCAGGTCCTACGAGCAGTACTTC. The chain has TRBV5-1 and TRBJ2-7, with TRBD1 matching 10 bases. CDR1 is SGHRS, CDR2 YFSETQ, per germline. With V trimmed by 2 bases and J by 1 base, 6 bases remained unmatched. This CDR3 region has 16 residues.

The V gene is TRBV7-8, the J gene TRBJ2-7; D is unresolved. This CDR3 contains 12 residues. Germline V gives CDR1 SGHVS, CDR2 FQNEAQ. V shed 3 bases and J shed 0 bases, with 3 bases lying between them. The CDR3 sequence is CASSFLSYEQYF. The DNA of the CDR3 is TGTGCCAGCAGCTTTCTCTCCTACGAGCAGTACTTC.

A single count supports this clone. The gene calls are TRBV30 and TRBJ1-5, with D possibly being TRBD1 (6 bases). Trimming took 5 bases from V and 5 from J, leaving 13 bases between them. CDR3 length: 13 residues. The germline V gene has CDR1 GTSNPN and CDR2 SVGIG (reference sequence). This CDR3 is CAWDTGRDQPQHF. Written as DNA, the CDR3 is TGTGCCTGGGACACAGGGCGGGATCAGCCCCAGCATTTT.

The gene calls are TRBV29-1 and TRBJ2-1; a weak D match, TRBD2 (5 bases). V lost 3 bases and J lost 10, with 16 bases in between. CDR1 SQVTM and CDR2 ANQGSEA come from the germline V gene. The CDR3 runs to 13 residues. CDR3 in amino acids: CSVESPSWEEQFF. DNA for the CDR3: TGCAGCGTTGAGTCTCCTTCGTGGGAGGAGCAGTTCTTC.

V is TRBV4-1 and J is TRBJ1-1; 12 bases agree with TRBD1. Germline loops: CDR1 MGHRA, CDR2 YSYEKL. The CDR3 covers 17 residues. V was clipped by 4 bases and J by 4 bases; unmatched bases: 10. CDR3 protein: CASSPSRDRGLGTEAFF. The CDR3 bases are TGCGCCAGCAGCCCGTCCCGGGACAGGGGGCTGGGCACTGAAGCTTTCTTT.

This CDR3 reads CASSFRASGLAGFTGELFF. As DNA, the CDR3 is TGTGCCAGCAGTTTCAGAGCCTCAGGGCTAGCGGGATTCACCGGGGAGCTGTTTTTT. The genes are TRBV27 and TRBJ2-2, with 9 bases that match TRBD2. Germline V gene data show CDR1 as MNHEY and CDR2 as SMNVEV (reference sequence). This CDR3 has 19 amino acids. V lost 3 bases, J lost 4 bases, and 15 bases stayed unmatched.

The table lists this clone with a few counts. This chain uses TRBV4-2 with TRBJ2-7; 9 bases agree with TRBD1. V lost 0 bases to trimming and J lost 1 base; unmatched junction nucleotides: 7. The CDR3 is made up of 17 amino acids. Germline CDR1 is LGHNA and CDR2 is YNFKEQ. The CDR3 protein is CASSQDRAGTGSYEQYF. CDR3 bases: TGTGCCAGCAGCCAAGATAGAGCCGGGACAGGGTCCTACGAGCAGTACTTC.

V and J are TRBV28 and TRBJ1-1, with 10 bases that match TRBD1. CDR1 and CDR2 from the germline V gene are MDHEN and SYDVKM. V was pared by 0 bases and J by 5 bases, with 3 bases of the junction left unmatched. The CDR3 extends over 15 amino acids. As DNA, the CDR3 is TGTGCCAGCAGTTTATGGGGGACAGGGGATACTGAAGCTTTCTTT. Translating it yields CASSLWGTGDTEAFF.

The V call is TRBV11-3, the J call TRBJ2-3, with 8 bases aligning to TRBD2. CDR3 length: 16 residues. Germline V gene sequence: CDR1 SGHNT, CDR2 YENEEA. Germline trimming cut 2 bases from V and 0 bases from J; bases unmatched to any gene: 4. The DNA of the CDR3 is TGTGCCAGCAGCTTATGGTCTAGCGGGAGCACAGATACGCAGTATTTT. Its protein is CASSLWSSGSTDTQYF.

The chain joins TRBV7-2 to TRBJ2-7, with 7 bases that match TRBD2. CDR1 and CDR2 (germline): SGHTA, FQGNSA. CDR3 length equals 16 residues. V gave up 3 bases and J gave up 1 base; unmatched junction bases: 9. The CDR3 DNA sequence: TGTGCCAGCAGCTTTGGGTGGCGGGAGAATTCCTACGAGCAGTACTTC. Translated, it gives CASSFGWRENSYEQYF.

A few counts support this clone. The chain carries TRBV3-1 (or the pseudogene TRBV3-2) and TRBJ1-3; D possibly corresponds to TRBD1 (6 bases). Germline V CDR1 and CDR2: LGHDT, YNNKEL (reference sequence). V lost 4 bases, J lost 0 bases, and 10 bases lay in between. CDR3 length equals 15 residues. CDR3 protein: CASSPGHSSGNTIYF. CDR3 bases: TGTGCCAGCAGCCCGGGACACAGCTCTGGAAACACCATATATTTT.

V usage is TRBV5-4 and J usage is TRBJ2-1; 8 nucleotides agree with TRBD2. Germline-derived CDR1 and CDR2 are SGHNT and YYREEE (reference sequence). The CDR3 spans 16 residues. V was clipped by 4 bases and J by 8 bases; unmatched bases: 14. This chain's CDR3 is CASSPWRSGSRDEQFF. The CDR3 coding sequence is TGTGCCAGCAGCCCCTGGCGGAGCGGGAGTAGGGATGAGCAGTTCTTC. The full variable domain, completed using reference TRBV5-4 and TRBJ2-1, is ETGVTQSPTHLIKTRGQQVTLRCSSQSGHNTVSWYQQALGQGPQFIFQYYREEENGRGNFPPRFSGLQFPNYSSELNVNALELDDSALYLCASSPWRSGSRDEQFFGPGTRLTVL.

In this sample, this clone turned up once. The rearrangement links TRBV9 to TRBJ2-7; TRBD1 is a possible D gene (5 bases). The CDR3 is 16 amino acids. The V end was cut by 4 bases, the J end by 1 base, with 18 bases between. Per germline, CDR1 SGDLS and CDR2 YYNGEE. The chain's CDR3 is CASSPRAGQGSYEQYF. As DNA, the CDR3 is TGTGCCAGCAGCCCCCGAGCAGGGCAGGGTTCCTACGAGCAGTACTTC.

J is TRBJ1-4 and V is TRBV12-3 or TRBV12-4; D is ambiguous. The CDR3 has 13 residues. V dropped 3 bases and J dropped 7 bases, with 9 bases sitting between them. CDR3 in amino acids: CASSFEVGEKLFF. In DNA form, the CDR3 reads TGTGCCAGCAGTTTTGAGGTTGGTGAAAAACTGTTTTTT.

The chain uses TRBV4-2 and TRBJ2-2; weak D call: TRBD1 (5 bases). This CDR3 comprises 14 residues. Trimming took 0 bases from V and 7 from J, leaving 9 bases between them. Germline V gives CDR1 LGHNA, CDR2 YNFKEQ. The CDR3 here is CASSQDEGVGELFF. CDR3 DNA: TGTGCCAGCAGCCAAGATGAAGGGGTCGGGGAGCTGTTTTTT.

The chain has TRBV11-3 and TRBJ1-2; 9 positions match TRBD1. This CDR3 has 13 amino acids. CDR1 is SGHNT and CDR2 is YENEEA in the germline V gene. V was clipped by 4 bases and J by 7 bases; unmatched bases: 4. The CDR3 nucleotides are TGTGCCAGCAGCTCCACAGGGGGCCTTGGCTACACCTTC. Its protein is CASSSTGGLGYTF.

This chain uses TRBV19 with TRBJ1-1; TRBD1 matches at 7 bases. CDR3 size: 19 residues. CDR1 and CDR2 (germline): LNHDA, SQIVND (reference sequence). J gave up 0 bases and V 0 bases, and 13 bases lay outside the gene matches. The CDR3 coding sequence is TGTGCCAGTAGTATAGAAGGTTACGGGACAGCGGGCATGAACACTGAAGCTTTCTTT. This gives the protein CASSIEGYGTAGMNTEAFF.

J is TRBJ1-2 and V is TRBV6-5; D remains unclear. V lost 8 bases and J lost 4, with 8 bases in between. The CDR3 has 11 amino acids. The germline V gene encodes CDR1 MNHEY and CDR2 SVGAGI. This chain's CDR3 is CASRYGYGYTF. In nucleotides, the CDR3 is TGTGCCAGCCGGTACGGCTATGGCTACACCTTC.

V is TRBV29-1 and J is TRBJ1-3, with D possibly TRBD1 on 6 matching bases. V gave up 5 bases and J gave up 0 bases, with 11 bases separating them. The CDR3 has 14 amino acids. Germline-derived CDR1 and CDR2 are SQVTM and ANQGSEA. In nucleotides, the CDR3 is TGCAGCGTTCGGGGGGCCGGCTCTGGAAACACCATATATTTT. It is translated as CSVRGAGSGNTIYF.

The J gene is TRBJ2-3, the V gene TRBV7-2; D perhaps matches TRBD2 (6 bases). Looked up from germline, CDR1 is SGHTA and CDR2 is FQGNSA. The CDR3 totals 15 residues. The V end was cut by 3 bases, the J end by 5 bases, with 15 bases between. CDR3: CASSLSGFIGDTQYF. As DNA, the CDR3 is TGTGCCAGCAGCTTGAGCGGGTTTATAGGAGATACGCAGTATTTT.

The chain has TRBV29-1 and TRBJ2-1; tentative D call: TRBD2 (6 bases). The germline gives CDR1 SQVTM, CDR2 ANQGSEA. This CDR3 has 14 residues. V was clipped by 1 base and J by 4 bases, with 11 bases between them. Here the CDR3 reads CSVEGRARYNEQFF. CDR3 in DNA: TGCAGCGTTGAAGGGAGGGCTCGATACAATGAGCAGTTCTTC.

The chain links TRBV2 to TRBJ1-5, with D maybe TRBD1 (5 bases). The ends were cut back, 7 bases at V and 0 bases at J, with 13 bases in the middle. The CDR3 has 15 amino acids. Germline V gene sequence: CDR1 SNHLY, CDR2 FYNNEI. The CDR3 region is CASKGAGSSNQPQHF. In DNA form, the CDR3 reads TGTGCCAGCAAAGGGGCTGGAAGTAGCAATCAGCCCCAGCATTTT.

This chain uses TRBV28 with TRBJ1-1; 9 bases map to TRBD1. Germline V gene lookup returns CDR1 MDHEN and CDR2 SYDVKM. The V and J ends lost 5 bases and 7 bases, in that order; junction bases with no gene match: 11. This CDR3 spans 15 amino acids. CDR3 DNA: TGTGCCAGCAGTCTAATAACAGGGGGCGTGTATGAAGCTTTCTTT. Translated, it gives CASSLITGGVYEAFF.

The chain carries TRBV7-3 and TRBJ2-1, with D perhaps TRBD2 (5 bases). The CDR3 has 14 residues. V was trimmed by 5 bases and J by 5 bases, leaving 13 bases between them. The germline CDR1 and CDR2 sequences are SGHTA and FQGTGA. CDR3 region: CASSKLTGNNEQFF. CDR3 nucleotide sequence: TGTGCCAGCAGCAAACTTACGGGGAACAATGAGCAGTTCTTC.

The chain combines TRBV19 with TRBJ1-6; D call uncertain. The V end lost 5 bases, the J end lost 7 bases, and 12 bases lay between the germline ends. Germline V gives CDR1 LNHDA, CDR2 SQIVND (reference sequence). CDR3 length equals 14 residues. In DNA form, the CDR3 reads TGTGCCAGTAGTTTCCGTGGGAGGAATTCACCCCTCCACTTT. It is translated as CASSFRGRNSPLHF.